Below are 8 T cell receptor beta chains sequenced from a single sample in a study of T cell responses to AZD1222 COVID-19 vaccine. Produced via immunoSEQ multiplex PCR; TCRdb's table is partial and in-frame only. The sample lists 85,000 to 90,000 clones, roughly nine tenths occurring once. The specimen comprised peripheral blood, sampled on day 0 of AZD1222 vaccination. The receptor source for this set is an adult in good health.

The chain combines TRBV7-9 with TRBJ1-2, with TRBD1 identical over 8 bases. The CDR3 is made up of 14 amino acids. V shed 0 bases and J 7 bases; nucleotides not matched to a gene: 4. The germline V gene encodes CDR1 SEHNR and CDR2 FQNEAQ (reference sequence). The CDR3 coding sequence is TGTGCCAGCAGCTTAGCTGGGACAGGAGGTGGCTACACCTTC. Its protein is CASSLAGTGGGYTF. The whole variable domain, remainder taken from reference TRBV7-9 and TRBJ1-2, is DTGVSQNPRHKITKRGQNVTFRCDPISEHNRLYWYRQTLGQGPEFLTYFQNEAQLEKSRLLSDRFSAERPKGSFSTLEIQRTEQGDSAMYLCASSLAGTGGGYTFGSGTRLTVV.

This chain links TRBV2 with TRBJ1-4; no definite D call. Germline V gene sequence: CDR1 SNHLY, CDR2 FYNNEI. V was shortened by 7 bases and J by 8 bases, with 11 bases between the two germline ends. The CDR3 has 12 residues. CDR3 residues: CASKVAGEKLFF. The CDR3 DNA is TGTGCCAGCAAGGTGGCAGGCGAAAAACTGTTTTTT.

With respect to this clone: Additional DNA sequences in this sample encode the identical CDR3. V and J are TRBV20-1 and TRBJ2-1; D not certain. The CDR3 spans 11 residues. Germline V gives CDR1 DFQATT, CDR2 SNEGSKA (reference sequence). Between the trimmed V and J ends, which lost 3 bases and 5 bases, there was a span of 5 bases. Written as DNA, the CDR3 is TGCAGTGCTAGGCGTAACAATGAGCAGTTCTTC. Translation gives CSARRNNEQFF.

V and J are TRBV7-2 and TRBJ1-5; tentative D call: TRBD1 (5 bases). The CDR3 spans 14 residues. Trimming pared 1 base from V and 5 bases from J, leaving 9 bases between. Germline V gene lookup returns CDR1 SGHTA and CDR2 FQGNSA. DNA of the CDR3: TGTGCCAGCAGCTTAGGGGGCCCGGATCAGCCCCAGCATTTT. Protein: CASSLGGPDQPQHF.

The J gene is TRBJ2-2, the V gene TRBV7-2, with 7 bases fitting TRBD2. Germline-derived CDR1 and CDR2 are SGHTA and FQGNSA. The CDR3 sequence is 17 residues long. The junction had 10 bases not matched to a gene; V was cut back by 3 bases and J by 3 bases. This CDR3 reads CASSFSGTGLYTGELFF. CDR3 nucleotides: TGTGCCAGCAGCTTTAGTGGAACGGGACTATACACCGGGGAGCTGTTTTTT.

CDR3 DNA sequence: TGTGCCACCAGTGATCGGGACAGGGGGCGGGGGAGTGAAAAACTGTTTTTT. Amino acids: CATSDRDRGRGSEKLFF. The chain combines TRBV24-1 with TRBJ1-4, with 12 bases lining up with TRBD1. Germline CDR1 is KGHDR and CDR2 is SFDVKD. CDR3 size: 17 residues. Trimming cost V 3 bases and J 7 bases; bases outside gene matches: 8.

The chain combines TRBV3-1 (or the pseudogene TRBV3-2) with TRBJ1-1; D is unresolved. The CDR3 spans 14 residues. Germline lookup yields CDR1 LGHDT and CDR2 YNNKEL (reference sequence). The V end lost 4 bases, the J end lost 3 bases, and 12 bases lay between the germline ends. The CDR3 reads CASSLPGGYTEAFF. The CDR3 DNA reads TGTGCCAGCAGCCTTCCGGGTGGGTACACTGAAGCTTTCTTT.

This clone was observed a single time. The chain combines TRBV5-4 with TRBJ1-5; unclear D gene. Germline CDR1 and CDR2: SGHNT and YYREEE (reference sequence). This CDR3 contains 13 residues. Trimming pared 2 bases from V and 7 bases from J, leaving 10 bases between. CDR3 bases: TGTGCCAGCAGCTTAGATCAAGGGCAGCCCCAGCATTTT. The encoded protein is CASSLDQGQPQHF.